These 31 T cell receptor beta chains came from one sample sequenced in a study of CD8 T cells in ankylosing spondylitis. From the 5' RACE reads, TCRdb called clonotypes with MiXCR, one entry per CDR3 protein. The sample shows around 150,000 distinct CDR3 sequences, around 32% of them seen only once. Sequenced: synovial fluid, either unsorted or a sorted T cell fraction (not recorded which). The receptors originated from a male donor with ankylosing spondylitis.

This clonotype was detected a few times. The chain joins TRBV4-2 to TRBJ2-1; D is perhaps TRBD1 (6 bases). Germline lookup yields CDR1 LGHNA and CDR2 YNFKEQ. The CDR3 contains 16 residues. V was shortened by 4 bases and J by 7 bases, with 20 bases between the two germline ends. The CDR3 spells CASSPRTPRGGNEQFF. The CDR3 DNA is TGTGCCAGCAGCCCCCGAACTCCCAGGGGTGGGAATGAGCAGTTCTTC.

The sample holds a few counts of this clonotype. This chain connects TRBV9 to TRBJ2-6, with 9 bases fitting TRBD2. Germline CDR1 reads SGDLS; CDR2 reads YYNGEE. The CDR3 length is 16 residues. After removal of 6 bases from V and 3 bases from J, the junction contained 7 bases not matched to a gene. CDR3 in DNA: TGTGCCAGCACCGCGGGAGGGTCAGATGGGGCCAACGTCCTGACTTTC. Amino acids: CASTAGGSDGANVLTF.

V is TRBV9 and J is TRBJ1-1, with 10 bases lining up with TRBD1. CDR3 length: 15 amino acids. V shed 4 bases, J shed 5 bases, and the junction held 8 bases outside the gene matches. From germline, CDR1 is SGDLS and CDR2 YYNGEE. The CDR3 coding sequence is TGTGCCAGCAGCCCCCGGACAGGGGGAAGGACTGAAGCTTTCTTT. As protein: CASSPRTGGRTEAFF.

This clonotype is medium-sized in the sample. CDR3 DNA: TGTGCCATCAGCTCCTGGGGGCCTGGCAAGAACAATGAGCAGTTCTTC. It yields the protein CAISSWGPGKNNEQFF. This chain uses TRBV10-3 with TRBJ2-1; possibly TRBD1 for D (6 bases). V lost 6 bases, J lost 5 bases, and 20 bases lay in between. The CDR3 covers 16 residues. Germline loops: CDR1 ENHRY, CDR2 SYGVKD.

V gene TRBV20-1 combines with J gene TRBJ2-5; a weak D match, TRBD1 (5 bases). Germline values: CDR1 DFQATT, CDR2 SNEGSKA (reference sequence). The V and J ends lost 1 base and 4 bases respectively, with 13 bases between them. This CDR3 contains 14 residues. This chain's CDR3 is CSARVVRGTETQYF. DNA of the CDR3: TGCAGTGCTAGAGTTGTTAGGGGAACAGAGACCCAGTACTTC.

V is TRBV20-1 and J is TRBJ1-1, with 7 bases fitting TRBD1. Germline V gives CDR1 DFQATT, CDR2 SNEGSKA (reference sequence). This CDR3 spans 16 amino acids. V shed 0 bases, J shed 5 bases, and the junction held 12 bases outside the gene matches. The CDR3 protein is CSARDAGRGRGTEAFF. The CDR3 nucleotides read TGCAGTGCTAGAGATGCAGGGAGGGGGCGGGGAACTGAAGCTTTCTTT.

The table lists this clonotype with a few counts. The V and J genes are TRBV7-6 and TRBJ2-7; 7 nucleotides line up with TRBD1. The CDR3 extends over 15 amino acids. Germline lookup yields CDR1 SGHVS and CDR2 FNYEAQ. V was clipped by 0 bases and J by 3 bases; unmatched bases: 5. CDR3 sequence: CASSLASDRFYEQYF. The CDR3 nucleotides are TGTGCCAGCAGCTTAGCGTCGGACAGGTTCTACGAGCAGTACTTC.

The chain employs TRBV5-1 and TRBJ2-1, with D possibly being TRBD1 or TRBD2 (5 bases each). Trimming shortened V by 2 bases and J by 9 bases, and 9 bases separated the two germline ends. The length of the CDR3 is 12 residues. Germline V gene sequence: CDR1 SGHRS, CDR2 YFSETQ. Here the CDR3 reads CASSFRGIEQFF. The CDR3 DNA reads as TGCGCCAGCAGCTTTCGGGGCATTGAGCAGTTCTTC. The whole variable domain, filled in from reference TRBV5-1 and TRBJ2-1, reads KAGVTQTPRYLIKTRGQQVTLSCSPISGHRSVSWYQQTPGQGLQFLFEYFSETQRNKGNFPGRFSGRQFSNSRSEMNVSTLELGDSALYLCASSFRGIEQFFGPGTRLTVL.

This sequence joins TRBV20-1 and TRBJ2-1; D gene uncertain. Trimming removed 1 base from V and 11 bases from J, with 21 bases in between. Germline CDR1 reads DFQATT; CDR2 reads SNEGSKA (reference sequence). CDR3 length equals 15 residues. CDR3 protein: CSARASDLATRQQFF. CDR3 bases: TGCAGTGCTAGAGCCTCGGACCTGGCTACCCGGCAGCAGTTCTTC.

The chain joins TRBV20-1 to TRBJ1-2; D unresolved. V gave up 0 bases and J gave up 2 bases, with 10 bases separating them. The CDR3 loop spans 14 amino acids. Germline-derived CDR1 and CDR2 are DFQATT and SNEGSKA (reference sequence). CDR3 bases: TGCAGTGCTAGAGATTGGGCACAGAACTATGGCTACACCTTC. As protein: CSARDWAQNYGYTF.

This clonotype was counted at least ten times. This chain links TRBV27 with TRBJ2-7, with TRBD1 as a possible D gene (6 bases). V was cut by 7 bases and J by 7 bases, with 17 bases left in between. This CDR3 has 13 residues. Germline assignment: CDR1 MNHEY and CDR2 SMNVEV (reference sequence). The CDR3 DNA follows: TGTGCCAGCACGACAGGAACGACCTGGGAGCAGTACTTC. Encoded protein: CASTTGTTWEQYF.

This clonotype was counted a few times. The chain uses TRBV6-1 and TRBJ2-2; D might be TRBD1 or TRBD2, each matching 7 bases. The germline V gene encodes CDR1 MNHNS and CDR2 SASEGT. Trimming pared 6 bases from V and 3 bases from J, leaving 14 bases between. The CDR3 length is 15 residues. The DNA of the CDR3 is TGTGCCAGCAGCACTTCAGGGGGGGACACCGGGGAGCTGTTTTTT. As protein: CASSTSGGDTGELFF.

This clonotype was observed a handful of times. The chain has TRBV6-1 and TRBJ2-7; perhaps TRBD2 as D (7 bases). The CDR3 totals 14 residues. Between the trimmed V and J ends, which lost 6 bases and 6 bases, there was a span of 18 bases. Per the germline V gene, CDR1 is MNHNS and CDR2 is SASEGT. The CDR3 sequence is CASSPSGRGREQYF. The CDR3 DNA sequence: TGTGCCAGCAGCCCCTCAGGGCGGGGGCGCGAGCAGTACTTC.

This clonotype was detected only a few times. The chain uses TRBV5-1 and TRBJ2-7; 11 bases are a match to TRBD2. V trimming: 0 bases; J trimming: 3 bases; junction bases outside the gene matches: 2. The CDR3 sequence is 15 residues long. Germline V gives CDR1 SGHRS, CDR2 YFSETQ. The CDR3 reads CASSLGTSGSYEQYF. The CDR3 DNA is TGCGCCAGCAGCTTGGGAACTAGCGGGAGCTACGAGCAGTACTTC.

This clonotype was detected only a few times. This chain uses TRBV11-2 with TRBJ2-1, with 7 bases aligning to TRBD2. CDR3 length: 17 amino acids. Trimming took 7 bases from V and 2 from J; bases not matched to a gene: 14. Germline-derived CDR1 and CDR2 are SGHAT and FQNNGV. The CDR3 here is CASTPGWGGGTYNEQFF. The CDR3 bases are TGTGCCAGCACCCCCGGTTGGGGCGGGGGAACCTACAATGAGCAGTTCTTC.

Only one count was recorded for this clonotype. The genes are TRBV3-1 and TRBJ2-3; D possibly corresponds to TRBD1 (6 bases). The germline V gene has CDR1 LGHDT and CDR2 YNNKEL (reference sequence). The germline V and J ends were trimmed by 4 bases and 2 bases, with 16 bases remaining between them. The CDR3 runs to 16 residues. The CDR3 reads CASSPDRSLFTDTQYF. For the CDR3, the DNA is TGTGCCAGCAGCCCAGACAGGTCTTTGTTCACAGATACGCAGTATTTT.

This clonotype has more than one count but fewer than ten. This chain joins TRBV19 and TRBJ2-3; D ambiguous. CDR3 length equals 12 residues. V dropped 1 base and J dropped 6 bases, with 5 bases sitting between them. Germline assignment: CDR1 LNHDA and CDR2 SQIVND (reference sequence). As DNA, the CDR3 is TGTGCCAGTAGTATAGGCGTGGATACGCAGTATTTT. Translation: CASSIGVDTQYF. Based on the CDR3 plus reference TRBV19 and TRBJ2-3, the full variable domain is DGGITQSPKYLFRKEGQNVTLSCEQNLNHDAMYWYRQDPGQGLRLIYYSQIVNDFQKGDIAEGYSVSREKKESFPLTVTSAQKNPTAFYLCASSIGVDTQYFGPGTRLTVL.

There are a few counts of this clonotype. V and J are TRBV29-1 and TRBJ1-1, with D possibly TRBD1 on 6 matching bases. V dropped 3 bases and J dropped 5 bases, with 13 bases sitting between them. This CDR3 has 13 residues. Per the germline V gene, CDR1 is SQVTM and CDR2 is ANQGSEA. The CDR3 protein is CSVEGQGRTEAFF. CDR3 in DNA: TGCAGCGTTGAGGGCCAGGGGAGGACTGAAGCTTTCTTT.

In this sample, this clonotype turned up a few times. The chain combines TRBV6-1 with TRBJ2-1; 7 nucleotides align to TRBD1. With V trimmed by 5 bases and J by 2 bases, 12 bases remained unmatched. Germline loops: CDR1 MNHNS, CDR2 SASEGT. The CDR3 totals 17 residues. The CDR3 region is CASSRIATGPPYNEQFF. The CDR3 DNA sequence: TGTGCCAGCAGTCGAATTGCGACAGGGCCACCCTACAATGAGCAGTTCTTC.

The CDR3 DNA is TGCAGTGCTAGAACCACCGGGACAACTAATGAAAAACTGTTTTTT. Protein sequence: CSARTTGTTNEKLFF. J is TRBJ1-4 and V is TRBV20-1, with D uncertain. There are 15 residues in the CDR3. The ends were cut back, 2 bases at V and 0 bases at J, with 10 bases in the middle. The V gene's germline CDR1 is DFQATT and CDR2 SNEGSKA (reference sequence).

The sample holds a few counts of this clonotype. This chain connects TRBV3-1 to TRBJ1-1; D is possibly TRBD1 (5 bases). Germline CDR1 is LGHDT and CDR2 is YNNKEL (reference sequence). The V and J ends lost 5 bases and 6 bases respectively, with 13 bases between them. The CDR3 totals 13 residues. The CDR3 spells CASSTGTGAEAFF. CDR3 sequence (DNA): TGTGCCAGCAGCACCGGGACGGGGGCTGAAGCTTTCTTT.

The chain uses TRBV3-1 and TRBJ1-1; TRBD1 aligns across 9 bases. Germline V gene lookup returns CDR1 LGHDT and CDR2 YNNKEL (reference sequence). V dropped 3 bases and J dropped 10; count of bases not matched to a gene: 9. CDR3 length equals 14 residues. CDR3 amino acids: CASSQKWTGDRAFF. The CDR3 DNA sequence: TGTGCCAGCAGCCAGAAATGGACAGGGGATAGAGCTTTCTTT.

There are a few counts of this clonotype. The chain has TRBV12-3 or TRBV12-4 and TRBJ2-1, with TRBD2 as a possible D gene (5 bases). V gave up 6 bases and J gave up 3 bases, with 15 bases separating them. The CDR3 loop spans 15 amino acids. The CDR3 DNA is TGTGCCAGCAGAGCGGAGGAGTCGGTCTACAATGAGCAGTTCTTC. Translation: CASRAEESVYNEQFF.

There are many counts of this clonotype. The genes are TRBV20-1 and TRBJ1-5; 10 nucleotides agree with TRBD1. This CDR3 has 15 amino acids. J was trimmed by 7 bases and V by 6 bases; bases with no gene match: 12. Germline CDR1 is DFQATT and CDR2 is SNEGSKA (reference sequence). DNA of the CDR3: TGCAGTGCCGAAACCCGCCGGGACAGGGGACAGCCCCAGCATTTT. Its translation is CSAETRRDRGQPQHF.

The chain couples TRBV28 to TRBJ2-1; D is possibly TRBD2 (6 bases). This CDR3 is 15 amino acids long. The ends were cut back, 3 bases at V and 3 bases at J, with 12 bases in the middle. Germline V gene lookup returns CDR1 MDHEN and CDR2 SYDVKM. CDR3 region: CASSFRGAGYNEQFF. The DNA of the CDR3 is TGTGCCAGCAGTTTCCGCGGGGCGGGCTACAATGAGCAGTTCTTC.

The V gene is TRBV2, the J gene TRBJ1-1; maybe TRBD1 (5 bases). The CDR3 loop spans 15 amino acids. Germline lookup yields CDR1 SNHLY and CDR2 FYNNEI. The germline V and J ends were trimmed by 6 bases and 5 bases, with 19 bases remaining between them. The CDR3 protein is CASSRNGGSETEAFF. In DNA, the CDR3 is TGTGCCAGCAGCAGAAACGGGGGGTCTGAAACTGAAGCTTTCTTT.

Ten or more counts support this clonotype. The chain links TRBV4-1 to TRBJ2-7; D assignment may be TRBD1 or TRBD2 (6 bases each). The CDR3 loop spans 14 amino acids. CDR1 and CDR2 (germline): MGHRA, YSYEKL. V was trimmed by 4 bases and J by 3 bases, leaving 13 bases between them. CDR3 protein: CASSRSQGLYEQYF. The CDR3, as DNA: TGCGCCAGCAGCCGCTCACAGGGACTCTACGAGCAGTACTTC.

For this clonotype: A junction boundary mismatches the germline segment, possibly from a read error. The chain links TRBV7-6 to TRBJ2-7; D not resolved. This CDR3 is built from 8 residues. Germline V gene lookup returns CDR1 SGHVS and CDR2 FNYEAQ. CDR3 coding DNA: TGTGCCAGCAGCCGTCGCCTCTTC. Translating gives CASSRRLF. Full variable domain (remainder filled in from reference TRBV7-6 and TRBJ2-7): GAGVSQSPRYKVTKRGQDVALRCDPISGHVSLYWYRQALGQGPEFLTYFNYEAQQDKSGLPNDRFSAERPEGSISTLTIQRTEQRDSAMYRCASSRRLFGPGTRLTVT.

The rearrangement links TRBV5-1 to TRBJ2-5; 9 nucleotides align to TRBD1. V trimming: 1 base; J trimming: 2 bases; junction bases outside the gene matches: 3. The CDR3 sequence is 15 residues long. Germline V CDR1 and CDR2: SGHRS, YFSETQ. The chain's CDR3 is CASSLSTGGQETQYF. Written as DNA, the CDR3 is TGCGCCAGCAGCTTGTCGACAGGGGGTCAAGAGACCCAGTACTTC.

Only a few counts were recorded for this clonotype. The gene calls are TRBV12-3 or TRBV12-4 and TRBJ2-5; 7 bases are shared with TRBD2. The CDR3 is 14 residues long. V lost 6 bases, J lost 1 base, and 5 bases stayed unmatched. CDR3 DNA sequence: TGTGCCAGCAGCTTACTAGCGACCCAAGAGACCCAGTACTTC. This sequence encodes CASSLLATQETQYF.

This clonotype occurred a few times. The gene calls are TRBV16 and TRBJ2-1, with D tentatively TRBD1 (5 bases). The CDR3 is 16 amino acids. Germline lookup yields CDR1 KGHSY and CDR2 FQNENV. Trimming cost V 0 bases and J 5 bases, with 14 bases left between them. CDR3 protein: CASSQSFWQGNNEQFF. In DNA form, the CDR3 reads TGTGCCAGCAGCCAATCTTTCTGGCAGGGAAACAATGAGCAGTTCTTC.